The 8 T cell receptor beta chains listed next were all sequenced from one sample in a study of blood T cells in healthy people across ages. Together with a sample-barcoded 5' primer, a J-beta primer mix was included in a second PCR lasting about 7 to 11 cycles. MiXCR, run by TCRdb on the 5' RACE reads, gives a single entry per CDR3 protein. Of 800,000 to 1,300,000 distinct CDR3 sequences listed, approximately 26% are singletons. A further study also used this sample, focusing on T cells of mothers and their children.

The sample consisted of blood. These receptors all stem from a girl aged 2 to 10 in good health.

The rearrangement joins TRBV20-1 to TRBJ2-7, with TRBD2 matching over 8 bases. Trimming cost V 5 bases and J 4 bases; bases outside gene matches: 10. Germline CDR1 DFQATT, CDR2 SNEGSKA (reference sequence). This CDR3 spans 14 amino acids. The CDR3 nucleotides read TGCAGTGCTCCGGGTAGCGGGATAGAATACGAGCAGTACTTC. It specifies CSAPGSGIEYEQYF.

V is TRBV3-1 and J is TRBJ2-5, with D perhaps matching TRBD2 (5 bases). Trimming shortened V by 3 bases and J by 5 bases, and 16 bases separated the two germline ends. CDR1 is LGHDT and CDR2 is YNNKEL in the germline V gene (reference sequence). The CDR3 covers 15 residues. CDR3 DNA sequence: TGTGCCAGCAGCCATGTCGACCCTACGGGGGAGACCCAGTACTTC. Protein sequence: CASSHVDPTGETQYF.

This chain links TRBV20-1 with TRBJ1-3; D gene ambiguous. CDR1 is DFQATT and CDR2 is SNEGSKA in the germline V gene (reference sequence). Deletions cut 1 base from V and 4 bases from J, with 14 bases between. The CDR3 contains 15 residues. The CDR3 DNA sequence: TGCAGTGCTAGAGGGGCATCCTTAAACGGAAACACCATATATTTT. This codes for CSARGASLNGNTIYF.

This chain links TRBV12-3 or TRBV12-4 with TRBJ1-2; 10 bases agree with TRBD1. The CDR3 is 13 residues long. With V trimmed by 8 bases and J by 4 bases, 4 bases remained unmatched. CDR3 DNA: TGTGCCAGCGGAGGACAGGGGGTCTATGGCTACACCTTC. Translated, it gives CASGGQGVYGYTF.

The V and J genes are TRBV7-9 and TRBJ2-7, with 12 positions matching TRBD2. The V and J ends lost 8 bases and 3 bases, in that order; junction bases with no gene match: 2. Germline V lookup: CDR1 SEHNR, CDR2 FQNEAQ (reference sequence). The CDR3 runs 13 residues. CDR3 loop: CASATSGGYEQYF. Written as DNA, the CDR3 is TGTGCCAGCGCGACTAGCGGGGGCTACGAGCAGTACTTC.

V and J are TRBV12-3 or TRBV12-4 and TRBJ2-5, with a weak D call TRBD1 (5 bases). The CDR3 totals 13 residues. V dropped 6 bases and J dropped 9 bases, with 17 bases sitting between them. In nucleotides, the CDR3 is TGTGCCAGCAGCCCAGCCCAGGGTGAGGCCCAGTACTTC. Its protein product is CASSPAQGEAQYF.

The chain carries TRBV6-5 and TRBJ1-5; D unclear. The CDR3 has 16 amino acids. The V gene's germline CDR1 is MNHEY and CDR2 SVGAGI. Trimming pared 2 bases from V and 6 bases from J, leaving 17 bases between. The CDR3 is CASSYSPPSEGQPQHF. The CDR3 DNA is TGTGCCAGCAGTTACAGTCCCCCTTCGGAGGGTCAGCCCCAGCATTTT.

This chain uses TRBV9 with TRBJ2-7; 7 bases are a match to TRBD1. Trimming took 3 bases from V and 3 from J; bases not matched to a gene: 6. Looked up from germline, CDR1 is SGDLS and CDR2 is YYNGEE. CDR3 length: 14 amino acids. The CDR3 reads CASSASGTDYEQYF. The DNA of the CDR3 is TGTGCCAGCAGCGCCTCCGGGACAGACTACGAGCAGTACTTC.